These 8 T cell receptor beta chains originate from one sample sequenced in a study of T-cell reconstitution after alpha-beta-depleted transplantation in children. This sample's TCRbeta library carried unique molecular identifier barcodes. TCRdb ran MiXCR on the PCR reads and lists one entry per CDR3 protein. The repertoire includes roughly 500,000 distinct CDR3 sequences, 30% to 35% of them detected once, and 2% to 3% sits in the top ten. The specimen comprised PBMCs from the stem cell graft donor, sampled from the stem cell graft. These receptors came from a human donor who donated a stem cell graft to a child with aplastic anemia.

This clonotype was picked up a small number of times. This chain links TRBV20-1 with TRBJ2-1; weak D call: TRBD2 (6 bases). CDR3 length: 15 amino acids. Germline V gene sequence: CDR1 DFQATT, CDR2 SNEGSKA (reference sequence). The germline V and J ends were trimmed by 0 bases and 4 bases, with 13 bases remaining between them. CDR3 sequence (DNA): TGCAGTGCTAGAGATTTGTCTAGCGCGTACAATGAGCAGTTCTTC. Translating it yields CSARDLSSAYNEQFF.

This clonotype was observed a handful of times. The chain couples TRBV6-2 or TRBV6-3 to TRBJ1-1, with a possible D match to TRBD1 (5 bases). V shed 5 bases and J shed 4 bases, with 20 bases lying between them. The CDR3 extends over 16 amino acids. The V gene's germline CDR1 is MNHEY and CDR2 SVGEGT. Here the CDR3 reads CASSPGGGSRSTEAFF. CDR3 sequence (DNA): TGTGCCAGCAGTCCCGGCGGGGGGAGTCGAAGCACTGAAGCTTTCTTT.

The chain combines TRBV18 with TRBJ1-4; D is uncertain. V was cut by 3 bases and J by 3 bases, with 2 bases left in between. Germline V gives CDR1 KGHSH, CDR2 LQKENI. The CDR3 has 12 amino acids. CDR3 in amino acids: CASSPSNEKLFF. CDR3 sequence (DNA): TGTGCCAGCTCACCGTCTAATGAAAAACTGTTTTTT.

V usage is TRBV10-3 and J usage is TRBJ2-7; D gene uncertain. Deletions cut 1 base from V and 0 bases from J, with 7 bases between. Germline loops: CDR1 ENHRY, CDR2 SYGVKD. This CDR3 has 14 amino acids. CDR3 amino acids: CAISEYELSYEQYF. CDR3 nucleotides: TGTGCCATCAGTGAGTATGAACTCTCCTACGAGCAGTACTTC.

This chain connects TRBV14 to TRBJ1-2; D may be TRBD1 (6 bases). The CDR3 totals 16 residues. The ends were cut back, 0 bases at V and 0 bases at J, with 11 bases in the middle. The V gene's germline CDR1 is SGHDN and CDR2 FVKESK. CDR3 DNA sequence: TGTGCCAGCAGCCAAGATTGGGGGGGCTCTAACTATGGCTACACCTTC. This sequence encodes CASSQDWGGSNYGYTF.

This clonotype was seen a few times. The rearrangement links TRBV7-2 to TRBJ2-3; 9 positions agree with TRBD2. J gave up 2 bases and V 5 bases, and 2 bases lay outside the gene matches. The CDR3 totals 14 residues. In germline, CDR1 is SGHTA, CDR2 FQGNSA. The CDR3 sequence is CASSRLADTDTQYF. Written as DNA, the CDR3 is TGTGCCAGCAGCCGACTAGCGGACACAGATACGCAGTATTTT. Variable domain in full (rest from reference TRBV7-2 and TRBJ2-3): GAGVSQSPSNKVTEKGKDVELRCDPISGHTALYWYRQSLGQGLEFLIYFQGNSAPDKSGLPSDRFSAERTGGSVSTLTIQRTQQEDSAVYLCASSRLADTDTQYFGPGTRLTVL.

The CDR3 DNA follows: TGCGCCAGCAGCCAAGATAGTCGAGGACAGTATGGCTACACCTTC. Translation gives CASSQDSRGQYGYTF. The chain recombines TRBV4-3 with TRBJ1-2, with D possibly being TRBD1 (6 bases). Trimming stripped 0 bases from V and 5 bases from J, with 13 bases between. Germline-derived CDR1 and CDR2 are LGHNA and YSLEER. The CDR3 spans 15 residues.

This chain links TRBV28 with TRBJ2-7; 7 bases are a match to TRBD1. Unmatched junction bases numbered 11, after V lost 6 bases and J lost 3 bases. Germline V gives CDR1 MDHEN, CDR2 SYDVKM. The length of the CDR3 is 15 residues. The CDR3 reads CASSSPDRAYYEQYV. DNA of the CDR3: TGTGCCAGCAGCTCCCCCGACAGGGCCTACTACGAGCAGTACGTC.